This T cell receptor (beta chain) appears in the sequencing data of a study of post-analysis software for immune sequencing data. Whole-study context: Progressive-relapsing, secondary progressive and relapsing-remitting multiple sclerosis were among the disease courses included.

Study-wide findings and caveats: F measure showed strong co-clustering of same-batch samples. Controls had lower frequencies than patients of about 5 TRBV segments, which included TRBV5-6, TRBV5-1 and TRBV20-1. Controls' normalized Chao1 diversity significantly exceeded that of multiple sclerosis patients.

This clonotype was detected ten times or more. Its antigen is unidentified. Unique molecular identifiers were built into the TCR beta cDNA libraries. About 460,000 cDNA molecules were obtained from around 0.96 to 9.9 million T cells. Using its own MiXCR run on the PCR reads, TCRdb lists one record per CDR3 protein. Of hundreds of thousands of distinct CDR3 sequences listed, 36% are singletons. CDR1 is DFQATT, CDR2 SNEGSKA, per germline (reference sequence). This CDR3 has 14 amino acids. Trimming pared 6 bases from V and 4 bases from J, leaving 17 bases between. V gene TRBV20-1 combines with J gene TRBJ2-3, with D perhaps assigned TRBD1 or TRBD2 (7 bases each). This receptor was identified in a girl aged 10 to 17 with multiple sclerosis. The sequencing input was blood. This CDR3 reads CSAQAGGRADTQYF. The CDR3 DNA reads TGCAGTGCCCAGGCAGGGGGGAGGGCAGATACGCAGTATTTT.